What follows describes a single T cell receptor beta chain. Its target is not known. This entry comes from a study of T cell responses to AZD1222 COVID-19 vaccine. Study-level results: Spike as a whole was targeted by vaccine-associated CD4 TCRs, dominant at 160-218 and 743-854. Clonal diversity was possibly underestimated, and the donors were mostly white British, with more females. The study identified only five to seven AZD1222 recipients as seropositive at baseline.

Using immunoSEQ multiplex PCR, the repertoire was profiled, and TCRdb retains in-frame clones only, with some absent. The sample records about 55,000 clones, 80% being singletons. The length of the CDR3 is 16 residues. V lost 3 bases to trimming and J lost 4 bases; unmatched junction nucleotides: 6. The germline V gene encodes CDR1 SEHNR and CDR2 FQNEAQ (reference sequence). Sequencing was performed on peripheral blood, taken 28 days after the second AZD1222 dose. This clonotype originated in an adult who received the AZD1222 COVID-19 vaccine. The V and J genes are TRBV7-9 and TRBJ2-1; TRBD1 agrees at 10 bases. CDR3 DNA: TGTGCCAGCAGCTTGACAGGGGGCGTTTTTTACAATGAGCAGTTCTTC. Translating it yields CASSLTGGVFYNEQFF.